These 15 T cell receptor beta chains were all obtained from the same sample, sequenced in a study of T cell responses to AZD1222 COVID-19 vaccine. Data came from immunoSEQ multiplex PCR; TCRdb stores just in-frame clones and leaves some out. This sample has roughly 200,000 clones, with approximately 86% found just once. Here the sequenced sample was peripheral blood, taken on day 0 of AZD1222 vaccination. All receptors derive from an adult in good health.

This clone was detected once. The J gene is TRBJ2-7, the V gene TRBV7-9; TRBD1 matches at 10 bases. This CDR3 has 14 amino acids. V lost 5 bases, J lost 1 base, and 2 bases stayed unmatched. Germline lookup yields CDR1 SEHNR and CDR2 FQNEAQ (reference sequence). CDR3 sequence reads: CASSRTGGSYEQYF. CDR3 DNA: TGTGCCAGCAGCCGGACAGGGGGATCCTACGAGCAGTACTTC.

V and J are TRBV19 and TRBJ2-1, with 7 bases matching TRBD2. Germline lookup yields CDR1 LNHDA and CDR2 SQIVND (reference sequence). With V trimmed by 0 bases and J by 2 bases, 4 bases remained unmatched. The CDR3 runs 16 residues. The CDR3 protein is CASSIDPRGAYNEQFF. CDR3 in DNA: TGTGCCAGTAGTATAGATCCCCGGGGGGCCTACAATGAGCAGTTCTTC.

The rearrangement uses TRBV5-4 and TRBJ1-2; no clear D gene. The V end was cut by 7 bases, the J end by 4 bases, with 14 bases between. This CDR3 comprises 13 residues. Looked up from germline, CDR1 is SGHNT and CDR2 is YYREEE (reference sequence). Written as DNA, the CDR3 is TGTGCCAGCCGACGGACTTCGTCCTATGGCTACACCTTC. This gives the protein CASRRTSSYGYTF.

This chain connects TRBV5-4 to TRBJ2-3; D gene ambiguous. The V gene lost 4 bases and the J gene lost 1 base, with 10 bases spanning the gap. CDR1 is SGHNT, CDR2 YYREEE, per germline (reference sequence). The CDR3 sequence is 14 residues long. CDR3 DNA sequence: TGTGCCAGCAGCCCCCACGTGGGCACAGATACGCAGTATTTT. It encodes CASSPHVGTDTQYF.

V is TRBV5-1 and J is TRBJ1-6; 8 nucleotides agree with TRBD1. Trimming at V came to 0 bases and at J to 7 bases, leaving 0 bases not matched to a gene. The V gene's germline CDR1 is SGHRS and CDR2 YFSETQ. There are 14 residues in the CDR3. CDR3 region: CASSLGTGNSPLHF. The CDR3 region has the DNA TGCGCCAGCAGCTTGGGGACAGGGAATTCACCCCTCCACTTT.

The genes are TRBV4-2 and TRBJ1-6; perhaps TRBD1 as D (5 bases). This CDR3 region has 17 residues. Germline CDR1 reads LGHNA; CDR2 reads YNFKEQ. The V and J ends lost 0 bases and 5 bases respectively, with 14 bases between them. Here the CDR3 reads CASSQDSAGRNNSPLHF. The DNA of the CDR3 is TGTGCCAGCAGCCAAGATTCGGCAGGGAGGAATAATTCACCCCTCCACTTT.

This clone showed up just once. The gene calls are TRBV11-3 and TRBJ2-7, with D possibly being TRBD1 or TRBD2 (6 bases each). Germline V gives CDR1 SGHNT, CDR2 YENEEA. The CDR3 is 13 amino acids. V was pared by 6 bases and J by 7 bases, with 16 bases between. This chain's CDR3 is CASSRGPTGEQYF. The CDR3, as DNA: TGTGCCAGCAGTCGGGGGCCGACGGGTGAGCAGTACTTC.

The chain joins TRBV5-1 to TRBJ1-6; D perhaps matches TRBD1 (5 bases). The V gene's germline CDR1 is SGHRS and CDR2 YFSETQ. The V end lost 0 bases, the J end lost 7 bases, and 14 bases lay between the germline ends. CDR3 size: 16 residues. CDR3 region: CASSLAGSSWNSPLHF. DNA of the CDR3: TGCGCCAGCAGCTTGGCAGGGTCATCCTGGAATTCACCCCTCCACTTT.

The J gene is TRBJ2-5, the V gene TRBV6-2 or TRBV6-3, with D perhaps TRBD2 (5 bases). The germline gives CDR1 MNHEY, CDR2 SVGEGT. This CDR3 is built from 15 residues. V was shortened by 7 bases and J by 8 bases, with 23 bases between the two germline ends. The CDR3 protein is CASNPGRELYHTQYF. The CDR3 DNA reads TGTGCCAGCAACCCCGGACGGGAATTGTATCATACCCAGTACTTC.

CDR3 sequence: CAINRDRGRINEQFF. CDR3 bases: TGTGCCATCAATAGGGACAGGGGGCGGATCAATGAGCAGTTCTTC. The J gene is TRBJ2-1, the V gene TRBV10-3; TRBD1 matches 12 bases. J lost 6 bases, V lost 7 bases, and 7 bases had no gene match. Germline CDR1 ENHRY, CDR2 SYGVKD. The CDR3 has 15 residues.

The rearrangement uses TRBV7-8 and TRBJ2-3, with 8 bases aligning to TRBD2. Losses at the gene ends were 4 bases for V and 6 bases for J; bases not matched to a gene: 9. CDR3 length equals 15 residues. The germline V gene encodes CDR1 SGHVS and CDR2 FQNEAQ. In DNA form, the CDR3 reads TGTGCCAGCAGCTCCGGGGGTAGCGGGGTGGATACGCAGTATTTT. This translates into CASSSGGSGVDTQYF.

V and J are TRBV2 and TRBJ1-2; the match to TRBD1 covers 10 bases. The CDR3 loop spans 14 amino acids. Trimming removed 6 bases from V and 5 bases from J; junction bases left unmatched: 6. Germline CDR1 SNHLY, CDR2 FYNNEI. In nucleotides, the CDR3 is TGTGCCAGCAGAGACGACAGGGGGCGTTATGGCTACACCTTC. Translation gives CASRDDRGRYGYTF.

This clone was found a few times. The chain couples TRBV7-3 to TRBJ2-3; D is possibly TRBD1 (6 bases). The CDR3 runs 15 residues. Germline V gene data show CDR1 as SGHTA and CDR2 as FQGTGA. Trimming left V 5 bases short and J 2 bases short, with 14 bases between. The CDR3 region has the DNA TGTGCCAGCAGCCCTGGCCGGACAGCCACAGATACGCAGTATTTT. The encoded protein is CASSPGRTATDTQYF.

This sequence joins TRBV7-2 and TRBJ2-3; tentative D call: TRBD1 (5 bases). Per germline, CDR1 SGHTA and CDR2 FQGNSA. This CDR3 contains 13 residues. V was pared by 5 bases and J by 4 bases, with 10 bases between. The CDR3 nucleotides are TGTGCCAGCAGCCGTAAGGGGTCAGATACGCAGTATTTT. This gives the protein CASSRKGSDTQYF.

The chain uses TRBV2 and TRBJ2-7, with D possibly being TRBD2 (6 bases). The germline gives CDR1 SNHLY, CDR2 FYNNEI. Trimming took 4 bases from V and 2 from J, leaving 18 bases between them. The CDR3 covers 16 residues. The DNA of the CDR3 is TGTGCCAGCAGTGGGGTGGGCGGTAGCGGCACCTACGAGCAGTACTTC. It translates to CASSGVGGSGTYEQYF.